Following are 8 T cell receptor beta chains from one sample sequenced in a study of blood T cell repertoires in COVID-19. Produced via immunoSEQ multiplex PCR; TCRdb's table is partial and in-frame only. The sample carries about 200,000 clones, about 85% recorded once. What was sequenced was peripheral blood. The receptors originated from a woman older than 75 with acute or convalescent COVID-19.

This rearrangement joins TRBV3-1 (or the pseudogene TRBV3-2) to TRBJ1-6, with D possibly matching TRBD1 (5 bases). Deletions cut 3 bases from V and 6 bases from J, with 15 bases between. This CDR3 contains 16 residues. CDR1 is LGHDT, CDR2 YNNKEL, per germline (reference sequence). In DNA form, the CDR3 reads TGTGCCAGCAGCCATCACACTAGGGGAGGTAATTCACCCCTCCACTTT. Amino acids: CASSHHTRGGNSPLHF.

This sequence joins TRBV20-1 and TRBJ2-3, with TRBD2 matching over 8 bases. Germline V gives CDR1 DFQATT, CDR2 SNEGSKA (reference sequence). The J segment lost 3 bases and the V segment lost 3 bases, leaving 5 bases of the junction unmatched. The CDR3 runs 14 residues. CDR3 amino acids: CSASSAGGTDTQYF. The CDR3 DNA follows: TGCAGTGCTAGTTCCGCGGGAGGAACAGATACGCAGTATTTT.

CDR3 nucleotides: TGTGCCAGCAGTGGCGGGACTAGCGGATACACAGATACGCAGTATTTT. Protein product: CASSGGTSGYTDTQYF. The chain uses TRBV7-9 and TRBJ2-3; 11 bases match TRBD2. Per germline, CDR1 SEHNR and CDR2 FQNEAQ (reference sequence). The CDR3 consists of 16 residues. The V and J ends lost 6 bases and 2 bases, in that order; junction bases with no gene match: 7.

J is TRBJ2-3 and V is TRBV5-4, with D possibly matching TRBD2 (6 bases). This CDR3 spans 16 amino acids. From germline, CDR1 is SGHNT and CDR2 YYREEE (reference sequence). V gave up 4 bases and J gave up 0 bases, with 15 bases separating them. The CDR3, as DNA: TGTGCCAGCAGCCCGGAGCTAGCGACTAGCACAGATACGCAGTATTTT. Protein: CASSPELATSTDTQYF.

Here the CDR3 reads CASSVGTGPPEGYGYTF. CDR3 coding DNA: TGTGCCAGCAGCGTGGGGACAGGTCCCCCCGAGGGGTATGGCTACACCTTC. The rearrangement joins TRBV9 to TRBJ1-2; TRBD1 matches 8 bases. The trim removed 2 bases at V and 5 bases at J, leaving 14 bases unmatched. The CDR3 covers 17 residues. Germline CDR1 SGDLS, CDR2 YYNGEE.

This chain links TRBV7-9 with TRBJ1-4; possibly TRBD1 for D (6 bases). The germline V gene encodes CDR1 SEHNR and CDR2 FQNEAQ (reference sequence). The CDR3 totals 13 residues. The V end lost 3 bases, the J end lost 8 bases, and 10 bases lay between the germline ends. The DNA for the CDR3 is TGTGCCAGCAGCTTGGGGGCAGGGGAAAAACTGTTTTTT. This codes for CASSLGAGEKLFF.

The chain recombines TRBV11-2 with TRBJ2-7; 7 bases align to TRBD1. This CDR3 has 18 amino acids. J gave up 7 bases and V 1 base, and 19 bases lay outside the gene matches. Germline CDR1 is SGHAT and CDR2 is FQNNGV. CDR3 sequence (DNA): TGTGCCAGCAGCTTAGGTCGGATAGGGGCAGGGGGTCCCGGAGAGCAGTACTTC. Translated: CASSLGRIGAGGPGEQYF. Together with reference TRBV11-2 and TRBJ2-7, the CDR3 gives the full variable domain: EAGVAQSPRYKIIEKRQSVAFWCNPISGHATLYWYQQILGQGPKLLIQFQNNGVVDDSQLPKDRFSAERLKGVDSTLKIQPAKLEDSAVYLCASSLGRIGAGGPGEQYFGPGTRLTVT.

The genes are TRBV2 and TRBJ1-1; D is perhaps TRBD1 (5 bases). Trimming shortened V by 9 bases and J by 11 bases, and 19 bases separated the two germline ends. The germline V gene encodes CDR1 SNHLY and CDR2 FYNNEI. CDR3 size: 12 residues. The chain's CDR3 is CASNPDSPAAFF. The CDR3 DNA reads as TGTGCCAGTAACCCTGACAGCCCGGCGGCTTTCTTT.